Listed below are T cell receptor beta chains from one sample, sequenced in a study of blood T cell repertoires in COVID-19. The data were produced by immunoSEQ multiplex PCR, yet TCRdb's version contains in-frame clones alone and is incomplete. The profile covers roughly 230,000 clones, with roughly 89% appearing a single time and 2.1% taken by the ten largest. The sequencing sample was made of peripheral blood. The receptors come from a woman aged 60-75 years with COVID-19, enrolled during active disease. CDR3s include the opening cysteine and the closing phenylalanine or tryptophan. Each record gives: D gene, J gene, V gene, clone size, CDR3 DNA, CDR3 protein. D genes are given only for firm matches. Clone size is shown for a subset of rows, as once, few, many or a class of expanded clone.

D: -
J: TRBJ2-3
V: TRBV7-2
size: -
DNA: TGTGCCAGCAGCTTTTTGAACTACCCCGGGACGCAGTATTTT
CDR3: CASSFLNYPGTQYF

D: -
J: TRBJ2-5
V: TRBV24-1
size: -
DNA: TGTGCCACCAGTGACTCCCGGTACAGAAAGTACCAAGAGACCCAGTACTTC
CDR3: CATSDSRYRKYQETQYF

D: TRBD1
J: TRBJ1-2
V: TRBV7-2
size: once
DNA: TGTGCCAGCAGCTTAGTCGGCAGGGGGGATAACTATGGCTACACCTTC
CDR3: CASSLVGRGDNYGYTF

D: TRBD1
J: TRBJ1-2
V: TRBV5-1
size: few
DNA: TGCGCCAGCAGCCTGGGACAGGGGGCGTTCGGCTACACCTTC
CDR3: CASSLGQGAFGYTF

D: TRBD1
J: TRBJ1-2
V: TRBV9
size: -
DNA: TGTGCCAGCAGCCCCGGGACAGCTAACTATGGCTACACCTTC
CDR3: CASSPGTANYGYTF

D: -
J: TRBJ1-6
V: TRBV19
size: -
DNA: TGTGCCAGTACACGCCGGGGTCCGGGTGAATCACCCCTCCACTTT
CDR3: CASTRRGPGESPLHF

D: -
J: TRBJ1-6
V: TRBV23-1
size: -
DNA: TGCGCCAGCAGTCTTTCAGGGGCACGGGAAAGATCACCCCTCCACTTT
CDR3: CASSLSGARERSPLHF

D: TRBD1
J: TRBJ1-1
V: TRBV9
size: -
DNA: TGTGCCAGCAATCAGGGGGGCTGGACTGAAGCTTTCTTT
CDR3: CASNQGGWTEAFF

D: TRBD2
J: TRBJ2-1
V: TRBV7-3
size: -
DNA: TGTGCCAGCAGCTTAAAGCCAGCGGGGGGGCCGGGTGAGCAGTTCTTC
CDR3: CASSLKPAGGPGEQFF

D: -
J: TRBJ1-2
V: TRBV3-1/TRBV3-2
size: -
DNA: TGTGCCAGCAGCAGGAACCGGAGGGATGGCTACACCTTC
CDR3: CASSRNRRDGYTF

D: TRBD1
J: TRBJ1-3
V: TRBV7-2
size: -
DNA: TGTGCCAACAGCTTGAGACAGGGGAAAGGAAACACCATATATTTT
CDR3: CANSLRQGKGNTIYF

D: -
J: TRBJ2-5
V: TRBV9
size: -
DNA: TGTGCCAGCAGCGTACAAGACAGCCAAGAGACCCAGTACTTC
CDR3: CASSVQDSQETQYF

D: TRBD2
J: TRBJ2-1
V: TRBV6-5
size: -
DNA: TGTGCCAGCAGACCGGGACTAGCGGGGGGGGTCGAGTTCTTC
CDR3: CASRPGLAGGVEFF

D: -
J: TRBJ2-2
V: TRBV5-1
size: -
DNA: TGCGCCAGCAGCTTGGACTTCACCGGGGAGCTGTTTTTT
CDR3: CASSLDFTGELFF

D: TRBD1
J: TRBJ2-1
V: TRBV11-3
size: -
DNA: TGTGCCAGCAGCCTGAGACCGGGACAGGGAATCGATGAGCAGTTCTTC
CDR3: CASSLRPGQGIDEQFF

D: -
J: TRBJ2-7
V: TRBV7-9
size: few
DNA: TGTGCCAGCAGCTTAGAGGCGGGGAGCTCCTACGAGCAGTACTTC
CDR3: CASSLEAGSSYEQYF

D: TRBD1
J: TRBJ1-6
V: TRBV4-1
size: -
DNA: TGCGCCAGCAGCCCCTCCTGGGCAGGGGGCAATTCACCCCTCCACTTT
CDR3: CASSPSWAGGNSPLHF

D: TRBD2
J: TRBJ2-1
V: TRBV2
size: -
DNA: TGTGCCAGCACTGGGACTAGCGGGGGGCAGGTCTACAATGAGCAGTTCTTC
CDR3: CASTGTSGGQVYNEQFF

D: TRBD1
J: TRBJ1-6
V: TRBV12-5
size: -
DNA: TGTGCTAGTGGTTTGGTTAACCAACTCCGGGACAGGGAACCTTATAATTCACCCCTCCACTTT
CDR3: CASGLVNQLRDREPYNSPLHF

D: TRBD1
J: TRBJ1-5
V: TRBV19
size: -
DNA: TGTGCCAGTAGTATAGGGGGGACAGATTATCAGCCCCAGCATTTT
CDR3: CASSIGGTDYQPQHF

D: -
J: TRBJ2-2
V: TRBV11-2
size: -
DNA: TGTGCCAGCAGCTTAAAACAGGGTACCGGGGAGCTGTTTTTT
CDR3: CASSLKQGTGELFF

D: TRBD2
J: TRBJ2-1
V: TRBV2
size: once
DNA: TGTGCCAGCAGACCCCTAGCGGGGGGCCCCCAGGGTGGGCAGTTCTTC
CDR3: CASRPLAGGPQGGQFF

D: -
J: TRBJ1-3
V: TRBV11-2
size: -
DNA: TGTGCCAGCAGCTTAGGCACTTCTGGAAACACCATATATTTT
CDR3: CASSLGTSGNTIYF

D: TRBD1
J: TRBJ1-1
V: TRBV5-1
size: few
DNA: TGCGCCAGCAGCTTCGGAGGGGGCCGGACTGAAGCTTTCTTT
CDR3: CASSFGGGRTEAFF

D: TRBD1
J: TRBJ2-4
V: TRBV6-5
size: -
DNA: TGTGCCAGCAGAGGAACAGGGGTAACATTCATTCAGTACTTC
CDR3: CASRGTGVTFIQYF

D: -
J: TRBJ1-5
V: TRBV7-9
size: few
DNA: TGTGCCAGCAGTGGAGATCTTAGCAATCAGCCCCAGCATTTT
CDR3: CASSGDLSNQPQHF

D: TRBD2
J: TRBJ2-5
V: TRBV6-5
size: -
DNA: TGTGCCAGCCGAAGCGGGGGACAAGAGACCCAGTACTTC
CDR3: CASRSGGQETQYF

D: -
J: TRBJ1-1
V: TRBV5-1
size: -
DNA: TGCGCCAGCAGCCCCCGGCAGGGGCGGGGGACTGAAGCTTTCTTT
CDR3: CASSPRQGRGTEAFF

D: TRBD1
J: TRBJ2-1
V: TRBV7-2
size: -
DNA: TGTGCCAGCAGCTTCGGGACAGGGGAGGGATGGAATGAGCAGTTCTTC
CDR3: CASSFGTGEGWNEQFF

D: -
J: TRBJ1-2
V: TRBV29-1
size: -
DNA: TGCAGCTCCAGGGATAACTATGGCTACACCTTC
CDR3: CSSRDNYGYTF

D: -
J: TRBJ1-1
V: TRBV6-6
size: -
DNA: TGTGCCAGCAGTTACAGGGGGTTGTTCACTGAAGCTTTCTTT
CDR3: CASSYRGLFTEAFF

D: TRBD1
J: TRBJ1-2
V: TRBV7-9
size: once
DNA: TGTGCCAGCAGCTTAGTTGCAGGGGGCCTTATGGGCTATGGCTACACCTTC
CDR3: CASSLVAGGLMGYGYTF

D: TRBD1
J: TRBJ1-5
V: TRBV19
size: -
DNA: TGTGCCAGTAGGAAGACAGGGGAGGTTCAGCCCCAGCATTTT
CDR3: CASRKTGEVQPQHF

D: -
J: TRBJ2-3
V: TRBV4-2
size: -
DNA: TGTGCCAGCAGCCAAGATATTTCAGCGCCCCATAGCACAGATACGCAGTATTTT
CDR3: CASSQDISAPHSTDTQYF

D: TRBD1
J: TRBJ1-5
V: TRBV6-5
size: -
DNA: TGTGCCAGCAGCGCACAGGGGGGCCAGCCCCAGCATTTT
CDR3: CASSAQGGQPQHF

D: TRBD2
J: TRBJ2-3
V: TRBV19
size: -
DNA: TGTGCCAGTAGTATGGCACCGGGACTAGGCAGCACAGATACGCAGTATTTT
CDR3: CASSMAPGLGSTDTQYF

D: -
J: TRBJ1-1
V: TRBV7-9
size: -
DNA: TGTGCCAGCAGCCGAGGGACAAACACTGAAGCCTTCTTT
CDR3: CASSRGTNTEAFF

D: TRBD1
J: TRBJ1-6
V: TRBV5-1
size: -
DNA: TGCGCCAGCAGCTTGACAGGGGGCAGGTCCTATAATTCACCCCTCCACTTT
CDR3: CASSLTGGRSYNSPLHF

D: -
J: TRBJ1-1
V: TRBV19
size: -
DNA: TGTGCCAGTAGGACACAGGGCGACACTGAAGCTTTCTTT
CDR3: CASRTQGDTEAFF

D: TRBD2
J: TRBJ2-1
V: TRBV11-3
size: -
DNA: TGTGCCAGCAGCCGCGGACTAGCGGGGGGTGAGCAGTTCTTC
CDR3: CASSRGLAGGEQFF

D: TRBD1
J: TRBJ1-1
V: TRBV18
size: -
DNA: TGTGCCAGCTCACCACCGGGCAGGGGGACTGAAGCTTTCTTT
CDR3: CASSPPGRGTEAFF

D: -
J: TRBJ1-5
V: TRBV13
size: -
DNA: TGTGCCAGCAGCTCCTCCAGGGATCAGCCCCAGCATTTT
CDR3: CASSSSRDQPQHF

D: -
J: TRBJ1-5
V: TRBV6-2/TRBV6-3
size: -
DNA: TGTGCCAGCAGTTACTCCAGATATCAGCCCCAGCATTTT
CDR3: CASSYSRYQPQHF

D: -
J: TRBJ1-2
V: TRBV6-1
size: -
DNA: TGTGCCAGCAGTGAGAGTCAGGGTGGTGGCTACACCTTC
CDR3: CASSESQGGGYTF

D: TRBD2
J: TRBJ2-3
V: TRBV27
size: -
DNA: TGTGCCAGCAGTACAATTAGCGGGTCAGCAGATACGCAGTATTTT
CDR3: CASSTISGSADTQYF

D: TRBD1
J: TRBJ1-2
V: TRBV18
size: -
DNA: TGTGCCAGCTCACCGGGGACAGCTGAGAGTGGCTACACCTTC
CDR3: CASSPGTAESGYTF

D: -
J: TRBJ1-6
V: TRBV6-6
size: -
DNA: TGTGCCAGCAGTTACCCGGGCAGGGGAGGGCGTTCACCCCTCCACTTT
CDR3: CASSYPGRGGRSPLHF

D: -
J: TRBJ1-1
V: TRBV20-1
size: -
DNA: TGCAGTGCTAGGTCGAGCACTGAAGCTTTCTTT
CDR3: CSARSSTEAFF

D: TRBD1
J: TRBJ1-5
V: TRBV27
size: once
DNA: TGTGCCAGCAGTCCGGGACAGGGCTATCAGCCCCAGCATTTT
CDR3: CASSPGQGYQPQHF